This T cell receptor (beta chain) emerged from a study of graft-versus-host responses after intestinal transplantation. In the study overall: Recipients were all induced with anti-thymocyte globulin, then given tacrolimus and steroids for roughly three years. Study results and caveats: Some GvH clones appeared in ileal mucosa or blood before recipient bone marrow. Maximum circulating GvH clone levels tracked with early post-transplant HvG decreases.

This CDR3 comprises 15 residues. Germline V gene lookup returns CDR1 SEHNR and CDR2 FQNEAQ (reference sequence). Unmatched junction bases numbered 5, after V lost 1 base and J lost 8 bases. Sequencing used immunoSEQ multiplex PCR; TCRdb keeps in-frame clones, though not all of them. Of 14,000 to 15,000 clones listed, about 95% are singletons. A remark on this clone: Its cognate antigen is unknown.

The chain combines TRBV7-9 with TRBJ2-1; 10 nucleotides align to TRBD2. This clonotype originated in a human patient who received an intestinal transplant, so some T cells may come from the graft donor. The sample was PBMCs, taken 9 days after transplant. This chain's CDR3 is CASSLGLAGSHEQFF. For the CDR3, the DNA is TGTGCCAGCAGCTTAGGACTAGCGGGCAGCCATGAGCAGTTCTTC.